This T cell receptor (beta chain) was identified in a study of somatic mutations in cytotoxic T cells in rheumatoid arthritis (dated by TCRdb to about 2017). At the level of the whole study: Patient peripheral blood (approximately 27 ml EDTA) was drawn right after diagnosis and before any treatment started. Patients and controls did not essentially differ in median age, which was nearly identical between the groups. Sorted V beta1+ cells also underwent TCRB sequencing, and some V beta antibody-stained T-cell populations were flow-sorted at nearly 100% purity on a FACSAria II or Sony SH800. The study asked whether expanded CD8+ T-cell clones in newly diagnosed, untreated rheumatoid arthritis carry somatic mutations, and used TCRB deep sequencing to characterize clonality. For roughly 63 rheumatoid arthritis patients and some 21 healthy controls, TCRB deep sequencing was carried out. The investigation overall reported the following: The expanded CD8+ clones had unknown antigen targets, and not appearing in virus-specific databases did not rule out that they were virus-specific. The finding that TRBV07 was slightly underrepresented in patients was left unadjusted for multiple comparisons. In patients, CD8+ clonality rose with age (Spearman r ~ 0.49), which was not the case in healthy controls. In about an eighth of the roughly 65 patients, more than 20% of CD8+ cells belonged to the largest CD8+ clone, while several identical CD8+ TCRB sequences were shared between blood and synovial fluid. CD8+ T-cell clonality in rheumatoid arthritis patients was not significantly different from that in age-matched healthy controls.

There are 15 amino acids in the CDR3, from cysteine to phenylalanine inclusive. Here the CDR3 DNA is all that survives: 45 bases in frame from base 1. For CDR1 and CDR2, the germline V gene lists SGDLS and YYNGEE. Trimming costs V 3 bases and J 1 base, and their ends lie 13 bases apart. Remarks on this clone: The antigen this receptor binds is unknown. Qualities for individual bases were not recorded, and no much larger clone is one base off.

On an AutoMACS, CD4+ and CD8+ cells were isolated via positive magnetic bead selection, and their purity was verified by flow cytometry. Initial screening for clonal expansions relied on flow cytometry with a TCR V beta antibody panel, after which sorted CD8+ fractions underwent TCRB deep sequencing for characterization. Peripheral blood mononuclear cells were isolated by Ficoll-Paque PLUS density gradient separation. DNA was extracted from CD4-enriched, CD8-enriched or PBMC samples with Nucleospin Tissue or Tissue XS kits and quantified with a Qubit 2.0 fluorometer. TCRB CDR3 sequencing used the immunoSEQ assay on genomic DNA. For the original study's pipeline: When patient CD8+ clones exceeding 1% were checked against published virus-specific TCRB sequences, only a few matched. The analyses included only productive TCRB rearrangements. Defining a clone by its unique TCRB CDR3 sequence, the study calculated clonality as a productive clonality index derived from Shannon entropy. Repertoire overlap for a pair of samples was computed from each clone's template counts relative to total templates per sample. A correlation with a Spearman r of roughly 0.66 was found between V-gene usage by flow cytometry and V-gene usage by TCRB sequencing. The table was pulled from immuneACCESS by TCRdb, which kept in-frame rearrangements only. Such tables lose some clones; where checked, under half of the loss comes from unresolved V genes, and the rest has no known cause. Clone size and the V and J calls come from that table; the DNA yielded D and trimming. A total of tens of thousands of clones appear in this sample, roughly 86% of them only once. 9.4% of the sample is taken by the ten largest.

Sequenced input: CD8+ T cells sorted from blood. The clonotype originates from an adult with rheumatoid arthritis. The rearranged segments are TRBV9 and TRBJ2-5; TRBD2 could be the D gene, as 6 bases match. The DNA sequence is given as TGTGCCAGCAGCGGGGGAGCGGGTTCCCAAGAGACCCAGTACTTC. This translates into CASSGGAGSQETQYF.